The clone carrying this TCR beta chain showed up just a few times. Its antigen is not identified. The CDR3 extends over 19 amino acids. The ends lost 3 bases at V and 7 bases at J; junction bases unmatched: 14. These data come from a study of human T cells and chemical hapten exposure. The wider study: Largely, small differences in pooled library volume made per-sample TCR yields vary. Whole-study results and caveats: TCRs above 1 in 1000 frequency did not change with DPC sensitization.

The time point is: healthy volunteer bleed at 2 weeks. Whole blood, unfractionated, served as the material for total RNA extraction. It was the library that attached unique molecular identifiers to individual cDNA molecules. The authors' processing: The median was roughly 95,000 TCRs per sample, ranging 23,224 to 690,600. MiXCR, run by TCRdb on the RACE reads, gives a single entry per CDR3 protein. TCRdb's processing, not the study's, gives the V and J calls here. The sample includes approximately 33,000 distinct CDR3 sequences, around 7% of them seen just once. The sample taken for sequencing was whole blood. The clonotype originates from a human donor in good health. Some clones in this sample may be carry-over from other donors' samples. The chain couples TRBV12-3 or TRBV12-4 to TRBJ2-2, with 13 bases identical to TRBD2. For the CDR3, the DNA is TGTGCCAGCAGTTTCACCTTAAGACTAGCGGGAGGTGTTAACGGGGAGCTGTTTTTT. The encoded protein is CASSFTLRLAGGVNGELFF.